This is a list of T cell receptor beta chains from one sample in a study of T cells in Graves' hyperthyroidism and ophthalmopathy. Via MiXCR, TCRdb re-called the multiplex PCR reads, giving one row per CDR3 protein. Of just under 750,000 distinct CDR3 sequences listed, around a third are singletons. What was sequenced was blood. Receptor source: a woman aged 40 to 50 with Graves' hyperthyroidism. Both conserved end residues are part of each CDR3. Fields, in order: clone size, J gene, V gene, D gene, CDR3 protein, CDR3 DNA. A D gene is named only where the DNA matches it firmly. Size is omitted from some rows. Given values are once, few, many or a class for expanded clones.

size: many
J: TRBJ1-2
V: TRBV9
D: -
CDR3: CASSVVPGSNYGYTF
DNA: TGTGCCAGCAGCGTAGTACCGGGGTCTAACTATGGCTACACCTTC

size: -
J: TRBJ2-5
V: TRBV6-1
D: -
CDR3: CASQEAETQYF
DNA: TGTGCCAGCCAAGAGGCAGAGACCCAGTACTTC

size: few
J: TRBJ1-4
V: TRBV6-2/TRBV6-3
D: -
CDR3: CASSFVINEKLFF
DNA: TGTGCCAGCAGTTTCGTGATTAATGAAAAACTGTTTTTT

size: -
J: TRBJ2-7
V: TRBV9
D: -
CDR3: CASSPALYRDGHEQYF
DNA: TGTGCCAGCAGCCCGGCCCTCTACAGGGATGGTCACGAGCAGTACTTC

size: -
J: TRBJ2-7
V: TRBV2
D: TRBD1
CDR3: CASTGQGHYEQYF
DNA: TGTGCCAGCACAGGACAGGGTCACTACGAGCAGTACTTC

size: few
J: TRBJ1-4
V: TRBV9
D: -
CDR3: CASSYSMGASSEKLFF
DNA: TGTGCCAGCAGTTACTCGATGGGGGCATCGTCCGAAAAACTGTTTTTT

size: -
J: TRBJ1-4
V: TRBV20-1
D: -
CDR3: CSARDDGGGKLFF
DNA: TGCAGTGCTAGAGATGATGGGGGTGGAAAACTGTTTTTT

size: few
J: TRBJ1-2
V: TRBV13
D: -
CDR3: CASSFRTENYGYTF
DNA: TGTGCCAGCAGCTTTCGGACAGAGAACTATGGCTACACCTTC

size: -
J: TRBJ2-3
V: TRBV19
D: -
CDR3: CASSPTSWATDTQYF
DNA: TGTGCCAGTAGTCCTACTAGCTGGGCCACAGATACGCAGTATTTT

size: -
J: TRBJ1-1
V: TRBV10-2
D: -
CDR3: CASSYVRRGNTEASF
DNA: TGTGCCAGCAGTTACGTGAGGAGGGGGAACACTGAAGCTTCCTTT

size: -
J: TRBJ1-4
V: TRBV6-5
D: -
CDR3: CASSYRPAGSNEKLFF
DNA: TGTGCCAGCAGTTACCGACCGGCGGGGTCTAATGAAAAACTGTTTTTT

size: -
J: TRBJ2-7
V: TRBV29-1
D: TRBD1
CDR3: CSVGERTGVYEQYF
DNA: TGCAGCGTTGGTGAAAGGACAGGGGTCTACGAGCAGTACTTC

size: many
J: TRBJ2-5
V: TRBV12-3/TRBV12-4
D: TRBD2
CDR3: CASNTGGETQYF
DNA: TGTGCCAGCAACACGGGGGGAGAGACCCAGTACTTC

size: few
J: TRBJ2-3
V: TRBV20-1
D: -
CDR3: CSARTDGSRDTQYF
DNA: TGCAGTGCTAGGACGGACGGGAGCCGAGATACGCAGTATTTT

size: many
J: TRBJ1-2
V: TRBV25-1
D: -
CDR3: CASSRKSGPEDYGYTF
DNA: TGTGCCAGCAGCCGCAAGTCGGGACCGGAAGACTATGGCTACACCTTC

size: many
J: TRBJ2-5
V: TRBV7-9
D: TRBD1
CDR3: CASSRTGGGETQYF
DNA: TGTGCCAGCAGCCGGACAGGGGGAGGAGAGACCCAGTACTTC

size: few
J: TRBJ2-7
V: TRBV7-9
D: -
CDR3: CASSLAPSSEDYEQYF
DNA: TGTGCCAGCAGCTTAGCCCCGAGTAGCGAGGACTACGAGCAGTACTTC

size: -
J: TRBJ1-1
V: TRBV10-3
D: -
CDR3: CAISYWRVGTEAFF
DNA: TGTGCCATCAGTTATTGGCGGGTCGGCACTGAAGCTTTCTTT

size: few
J: TRBJ2-7
V: TRBV9
D: -
CDR3: CASSREHEGEQYF
DNA: TGTGCCAGCAGTAGGGAGCACGAGGGCGAGCAGTACTTC

size: many
J: TRBJ1-2
V: TRBV7-2
D: -
CDR3: CASSLGGNSRGGYGYTF
DNA: TGTGCCAGCAGCTTAGGGGGGAATTCGAGGGGTGGCTATGGCTACACCTTC

size: -
J: TRBJ2-7
V: TRBV7-9
D: -
CDR3: CASSRPAALSYEQYF
DNA: TGTGCCAGCAGTCGCCCGGCGGCCCTTTCCTACGAGCAGTACTTC

size: -
J: TRBJ1-1
V: TRBV2
D: -
CDR3: CASTGGTVGTEAFF
DNA: TGTGCCAGTACAGGAGGAACGGTTGGAACTGAAGCTTTCTTT

size: -
J: TRBJ2-5
V: TRBV20-1
D: -
CDR3: CSAQVLGETQYF
DNA: TGCAGTGCTCAGGTACTAGGGGAGACCCAGTACTTC

size: many
J: TRBJ2-7
V: TRBV9
D: -
CDR3: CASSVGGHADYEQYF
DNA: TGTGCCAGCAGCGTAGGTGGTCATGCCGACTACGAGCAGTACTTC

size: -
J: TRBJ2-7
V: TRBV11-3
D: -
CDR3: CASRLTTEQYF
DNA: TGTGCCAGCAGGCTTACAACCGAGCAGTACTTC

size: -
J: TRBJ2-7
V: TRBV29-1
D: TRBD2
CDR3: CSVEGLGTSGSPYLSYEQYF
DNA: TGCAGCGTTGAAGGGCTAGGGACTAGCGGGAGCCCATACCTCTCCTACGAGCAGTACTTC

size: -
J: TRBJ2-7
V: TRBV20-1
D: -
CDR3: CSAKAGSSYEQYF
DNA: TGCAGTGCTAAGGCAGGGAGCTCCTACGAGCAGTACTTC

size: -
J: TRBJ2-7
V: TRBV10-3
D: -
CDR3: CAISLNGPFYEQYF
DNA: TGTGCCATCAGCCTAAACGGGCCGTTCTACGAGCAGTACTTC

size: many
J: TRBJ1-5
V: TRBV15
D: TRBD1
CDR3: CATSRGTGNSNQPQHF
DNA: TGTGCCACCAGCAGAGGGACAGGGAATAGCAATCAGCCCCAGCATTTT

size: many
J: TRBJ1-6
V: TRBV7-2
D: -
CDR3: CASSFRSYRLNSPLHF
DNA: TGTGCCAGCAGCTTTAGATCGTACAGACTTAATTCACCCCTCCACTTT

size: many
J: TRBJ1-1
V: TRBV5-4
D: -
CDR3: CASSRIETEAFF
DNA: TGTGCCAGCAGTCGCATCGAAACTGAAGCTTTCTTT

size: -
J: TRBJ1-1
V: TRBV6-2/TRBV6-3
D: TRBD1
CDR3: CASTSPLDRASNTEAFF
DNA: TGTGCCAGCACCAGCCCCCTCGACAGGGCTTCGAACACTGAAGCTTTCTTT

size: -
J: TRBJ1-1
V: TRBV5-1
D: TRBD1
CDR3: CASSYRTGESPRVTEAFF
DNA: TGCGCCAGCAGCTATAGGACAGGGGAGTCCCCTCGGGTGACTGAAGCTTTCTTT

size: -
J: TRBJ1-1
V: TRBV4-3
D: -
CDR3: CASSLAARIMNTEAFF
DNA: TGCGCCAGCAGCCTCGCGGCCCGAATAATGAACACTGAAGCTTTCTTT

size: -
J: TRBJ2-7
V: TRBV6-5
D: TRBD1
CDR3: CASSLPGQSVDEQYF
DNA: TGTGCCAGCAGTTTGCCGGGACAGAGCGTCGACGAGCAGTACTTC

size: many
J: TRBJ1-2
V: TRBV7-9
D: TRBD1
CDR3: CASSPTGAANYGYTF
DNA: TGTGCCAGCAGCCCAACAGGGGCTGCTAACTATGGCTACACCTTC

size: many
J: TRBJ1-5
V: TRBV7-8
D: -
CDR3: CASSPTRQSNQPQHF
DNA: TGTGCCAGCAGCCCTACGCGACAGTCCAATCAGCCCCAGCATTTT

size: many
J: TRBJ1-2
V: TRBV15
D: -
CDR3: CATSSRDLYGYTF
DNA: TGTGCCACCAGCAGCAGGGACTTATATGGCTACACCTTC

size: many
J: TRBJ1-1
V: TRBV9
D: -
CDR3: CASSVGVGLGTEAFF
DNA: TGTGCCAGCAGCGTAGGGGTAGGGTTGGGCACTGAAGCTTTCTTT

size: -
J: TRBJ2-5
V: TRBV6-6
D: -
CDR3: CASRQGVVETQYF
DNA: TGTGCCAGCAGACAGGGTGTCGTTGAGACCCAGTACTTC

size: many
J: TRBJ1-5
V: TRBV12-3/TRBV12-4
D: -
CDR3: CASRPQINQPQHF
DNA: TGTGCCAGCAGACCACAGATCAATCAGCCCCAGCATTTT

size: many
J: TRBJ1-5
V: TRBV7-9
D: -
CDR3: CASTDTQQGTYSNQPQHF
DNA: TGTGCCAGCACCGACACACAACAGGGAACATATAGCAATCAGCCCCAGCATTTT

size: -
J: TRBJ1-1
V: TRBV6-1
D: TRBD1
CDR3: CASSATGGYFF
DNA: TGTGCCAGCAGTGCTACAGGGGGTTATTTCTTT

size: few
J: TRBJ2-2
V: TRBV12-3/TRBV12-4
D: TRBD1
CDR3: CASRRQGEVGELFF
DNA: TGTGCCAGCAGGCGACAGGGGGAGGTCGGGGAGCTGTTTTTT

size: -
J: TRBJ2-7
V: TRBV10-3
D: TRBD2
CDR3: CAISPAGGPYEQYF
DNA: TGTGCCATCAGTCCCGCGGGGGGTCCCTACGAGCAGTACTTC

size: -
J: TRBJ1-5
V: TRBV6-2/TRBV6-3
D: -
CDR3: CASSYGGGSSWNQPQHF
DNA: TGTGCCAGCAGTTACGGGGGCGGATCCTCTTGGAATCAGCCCCAGCATTTT

size: -
J: TRBJ1-3
V: TRBV7-6
D: -
CDR3: CASSPPSGDGNTIYF
DNA: TGTGCCAGCAGCCCCCCCTCAGGGGATGGAAACACCATATATTTT

size: -
J: TRBJ1-1
V: TRBV3-1
D: TRBD1
CDR3: CASSPWDSGSEAFF
DNA: TGTGCCAGCAGCCCGTGGGACAGTGGGTCTGAAGCTTTCTTT

size: -
J: TRBJ1-2
V: TRBV19
D: -
CDR3: CASSTDRTAYGYTF
DNA: TGTGCCAGTAGTACCGACAGGACCGCTTATGGCTACACCTTC

size: few
J: TRBJ2-5
V: TRBV19
D: TRBD2
CDR3: CASILAGGQETQYF
DNA: TGTGCCAGTATTCTAGCGGGGGGCCAGGAGACCCAGTACTTC

size: many
J: TRBJ1-5
V: TRBV7-2
D: -
CDR3: CASSPKTGADQPQHF
DNA: TGTGCCAGCAGCCCTAAGACAGGCGCTGATCAGCCCCAGCATTTT

size: few
J: TRBJ2-2
V: TRBV19
D: -
CDR3: CASSITDGPVGELFF
DNA: TGTGCCAGTAGTATCACGGACGGACCCGTCGGGGAGCTGTTTTTT

size: once
J: TRBJ1-5
V: TRBV7-9
D: -
CDR3: CASSLIAGNQPQHF
DNA: TGTGCCAGCAGCTTAATTGCGGGCAATCAGCCCCAGCATTTT

size: many
J: TRBJ2-7
V: TRBV18
D: -
CDR3: CASSPQTYEQYF
DNA: TGTGCCAGCTCACCCCAGACCTACGAGCAGTACTTC

size: -
J: TRBJ2-7
V: TRBV10-2
D: -
CDR3: CASRDSRPPLDGYEQYF
DNA: TGCGCCAGCAGAGACAGCAGGCCCCCTCTAGATGGCTACGAGCAGTACTTC

size: few
J: TRBJ1-5
V: TRBV6-5
D: -
CDR3: CASTNRESNQPQHF
DNA: TGTGCCAGTACGAATCGGGAGAGCAATCAGCCCCAGCATTTT

size: -
J: TRBJ1-1
V: TRBV6-5
D: -
CDR3: CASSLDIQNTEAFF
DNA: TGTGCCAGCAGTTTGGACATCCAGAACACTGAAGCTTTCTTT

size: -
J: TRBJ1-1
V: TRBV7-2
D: TRBD1
CDR3: CASSHGRTGNTEAFF
DNA: TGTGCCAGCAGCCACGGAAGGACAGGGAACACTGAAGCTTTCTTT